Listed here are 25 T cell receptor beta chains from one sample, sequenced in a study of early T cells in non-severe SARS-CoV-2 infection. MiXCR, applied by TCRdb to the 5' RACE reads, yields one record per CDR3 protein. Of over 55,000 distinct CDR3 sequences in the sample, roughly a tenth were seen once. Sequenced material: whole blood. The receptors shown here come from an adult who was a healthcare worker with PCR-confirmed SARS-CoV-2 infection or an uninfected control (not recorded which).

In its sample, this clonotype was seen many times. The chain carries TRBV5-1 and TRBJ2-3, with 8 bases that match TRBD2. The CDR3 runs to 18 residues. With 2 bases clipped from V and 1 base from J, the junction kept 12 bases outside the gene matches. Per the germline V gene, CDR1 is SGHRS and CDR2 is YFSETQ. CDR3 sequence (DNA): TGCGCCAGCAGCTTCCGCAGAGCGGGAGTGGGGGGCACAGATACGCAGTATTTT. Residues: CASSFRRAGVGGTDTQYF.

The J gene is TRBJ2-1, the V gene TRBV7-2; 9 bases match TRBD2. The V and J ends lost 6 bases and 5 bases, in that order; junction bases with no gene match: 14. This CDR3 has 17 amino acids. Germline V gene sequence: CDR1 SGHTA, CDR2 FQGNSA. The CDR3 loop reads CASRLPGLARRHNEQFF. The CDR3 DNA reads TGTGCCAGCAGACTACCAGGACTAGCGCGGCGGCACAATGAGCAGTTCTTC.

This clonotype appeared a few times. The chain employs TRBV13 and TRBJ2-1; 12 bases match TRBD2. Losses at the gene ends were 5 bases for V and 9 bases for J; bases not matched to a gene: 8. The CDR3 consists of 15 residues. Germline CDR1 PRHDT, CDR2 FYEKMQ (reference sequence). The DNA for the CDR3 is TGTGCCAGCAGCCCTCTAGCGGGAGGGCCGGGTGAGCAGTTCTTC. Its translation: CASSPLAGGPGEQFF.

This clonotype has ten or more counts. CDR3 nucleotide sequence: TGTGCCAGCTGTTCCCTGGGGGACAGCTATGGCTACACCTTC. Residues: CASCSLGDSYGYTF. The J gene is TRBJ1-2, the V gene TRBV6-5; TRBD1 agrees at 7 bases. V dropped 8 bases and J dropped 4; count of bases not matched to a gene: 10. The germline V gene has CDR1 MNHEY and CDR2 SVGAGI. This CDR3 comprises 14 residues.

The chain has TRBV7-2 and TRBJ2-5; TRBD1 might be the D (6 bases). V dropped 1 base and J dropped 7 bases, with 13 bases sitting between them. The germline CDR1 and CDR2 sequences are SGHTA and FQGNSA. CDR3 size: 14 residues. CDR3 amino acids: CASSLEQGKVTQYF. The CDR3 DNA is TGTGCCAGCAGCTTAGAGCAGGGGAAAGTGACCCAGTACTTC.

This clonotype was observed a few times. This chain uses TRBV20-1 with TRBJ2-3; D gene uncertain. From germline, CDR1 is DFQATT and CDR2 SNEGSKA (reference sequence). The CDR3 runs 14 residues. V was pared by 3 bases and J by 2 bases, with 12 bases between. The CDR3 DNA reads as TGCAGTGCTAGGTACTTAGTAAACACAGATACGCAGTATTTT. This gives the protein CSARYLVNTDTQYF.

In its sample, this clonotype was seen a few times. The chain joins TRBV10-3 to TRBJ2-5; the match to TRBD1 covers 9 bases. CDR3 length: 15 amino acids. From germline, CDR1 is ENHRY and CDR2 SYGVKD. The J segment lost 4 bases and the V segment lost 6 bases, leaving 9 bases of the junction unmatched. The CDR3 coding sequence is TGTGCCATCAGGGCGGGGGACAGGGCCGGAGAGACCCAGTACTTC. Translating it yields CAIRAGDRAGETQYF.

At least ten counts were recorded for this clonotype. V is TRBV9 and J is TRBJ2-7, with 7 bases identical to TRBD1. The V gene's germline CDR1 is SGDLS and CDR2 YYNGEE. There are 14 residues in the CDR3. V gave up 5 bases and J gave up 3 bases; unmatched junction bases: 8. The DNA for the CDR3 is TGTGCCAGCAGTCCACAGGGGACGATCTACGAGCAGTACTTC. The encoded protein is CASSPQGTIYEQYF.

The chain links TRBV12-3 or TRBV12-4 to TRBJ2-5; D unclear. Trimming pared 3 bases from V and 1 base from J, leaving 9 bases between. The CDR3 has 14 amino acids. The CDR3 here is CASSLRPIQETQYF. As DNA, the CDR3 is TGTGCCAGCAGTTTGAGGCCAATCCAAGAGACCCAGTACTTC.

This clonotype was counted at least ten times. CDR3 bases: TGTGCCAGCAGTTTAGGGGGGGGCACGAGGCACAATGAGCAGTTCTTC. Translated, it gives CASSLGGGTRHNEQFF. The chain couples TRBV5-4 to TRBJ2-1, with D possibly matching TRBD2 (7 bases). The V end was cut by 5 bases, the J end by 5 bases, with 20 bases between. This CDR3 region has 16 residues. Germline assignment: CDR1 SGHNT and CDR2 YYREEE (reference sequence).

The CDR3 bases are TGTGCCAGTTGGGGGCGGCTTCAAGAGACCCAGTACTTC. It is translated as CASWGRLQETQYF. The chain couples TRBV7-9 to TRBJ2-5; tentatively, D is TRBD1 (6 bases). Germline-derived CDR1 and CDR2 are SEHNR and FQNEAQ (reference sequence). V was shortened by 9 bases and J by 2 bases, with 13 bases between the two germline ends. CDR3 length: 13 amino acids.

This clonotype was recorded many times. The chain carries TRBV29-1 and TRBJ2-1; 8 positions agree with TRBD2. The CDR3 runs to 14 residues. With 5 bases clipped from V and 5 bases from J, the junction kept 8 bases outside the gene matches. In germline, CDR1 is SQVTM, CDR2 ANQGSEA. The CDR3 region is CSVRTSPADNEQFF. The CDR3 DNA reads TGCAGCGTTAGGACTAGCCCTGCGGACAATGAGCAGTTCTTC.

This clonotype was seen a few times. The rearrangement joins TRBV3-1 to TRBJ2-4, with unresolved D. V dropped 4 bases and J dropped 1 base, with 5 bases sitting between them. The CDR3 sequence is 13 residues long. Germline values: CDR1 LGHDT, CDR2 YNNKEL (reference sequence). Written as DNA, the CDR3 is TGTGCCAGCAGCCTTCTTGCCAAAAACATTCAGTACTTC. Translation: CASSLLAKNIQYF.

This clonotype was recorded a few times. The gene calls are TRBV28 and TRBJ1-2; D perhaps matches TRBD1 (5 bases). Trimming removed 2 bases from V and 6 bases from J, with 7 bases in between. The CDR3 spans 12 residues. Germline-derived CDR1 and CDR2 are MDHEN and SYDVKM. In DNA, the CDR3 is TGTGCCAGCAGTTTAGGGACCCATGGCTACACCTTC. This sequence encodes CASSLGTHGYTF.

This clonotype was observed many times. The CDR3 loop is CSARQQLTGKNTIYF. The CDR3 DNA reads TGCAGTGCTAGACAGCAGCTGACAGGGAAGAACACCATATATTTT. The chain has TRBV20-1 and TRBJ1-3, with 7 bases identical to TRBD1. Germline lookup yields CDR1 DFQATT and CDR2 SNEGSKA (reference sequence). The junction had 11 bases not matched to a gene; V was cut back by 2 bases and J by 7 bases. The CDR3 has 15 amino acids.

This clonotype was detected many times. The rearrangement links TRBV18 to TRBJ2-1; tentatively, D is TRBD2 (6 bases). The CDR3 totals 15 residues. Per the germline V gene, CDR1 is KGHSH and CDR2 is LQKENI. V dropped 4 bases and J dropped 0 bases, with 10 bases sitting between them. DNA for the CDR3: TGTGCCAGCTCACTGGGGCGGGGCTCCTACAATGAGCAGTTCTTC. Its protein is CASSLGRGSYNEQFF.

This clonotype has only a few counts. The V call is TRBV9, the J call TRBJ1-2, with D uncertain. V lost 1 base and J 0 bases, leaving 10 bases between the germline ends. Germline values: CDR1 SGDLS, CDR2 YYNGEE. The CDR3 is made up of 15 amino acids. CDR3 sequence (DNA): TGTGCCAGCAGCGTATTTCAGGTGACTAACTATGGCTACACCTTC. This gives the protein CASSVFQVTNYGYTF.

This clonotype was recorded many times. The chain has TRBV7-2 and TRBJ1-3; no firm D call. Germline V gives CDR1 SGHTA, CDR2 FQGNSA. The CDR3 spans 15 residues. Trimming removed 1 base from V and 2 bases from J, with 9 bases in between. CDR3 sequence (DNA): TGTGCCAGCAGCTTAGATCGGGCGGCTGGAAACACCATATATTTT. It specifies CASSLDRAAGNTIYF.

This clonotype was counted ten times or more. The rearrangement links TRBV6-1 to TRBJ2-7; D perhaps matches TRBD2 (5 bases). The CDR3 loop spans 11 amino acids. The V end was cut by 7 bases, the J end by 7 bases, with 11 bases between. Per the germline V gene, CDR1 is MNHNS and CDR2 is SASEGT. For the CDR3, the DNA is TGTGCCAGCACCATTCGCGGGGAGCAGTACTTC. Protein sequence: CASTIRGEQYF.

This clonotype came up many times. V and J are TRBV12-3 or TRBV12-4 and TRBJ2-3; TRBD1 agrees at 9 bases. Losses at the gene ends were 5 bases for V and 0 bases for J; bases not matched to a gene: 6. The CDR3 sequence is 16 residues long. Here the CDR3 DNA reads TGTGCCAGCAGTCCCCATGGACAGGGGAGCACAGATACGCAGTATTTT. Its translation is CASSPHGQGSTDTQYF.

At least ten counts were recorded for this clonotype. The V gene is TRBV5-4, the J gene TRBJ2-7, with 13 bases matching TRBD2. The J segment lost 9 bases and the V segment lost 3 bases, leaving 9 bases of the junction unmatched. The CDR3 covers 15 residues. The germline V gene encodes CDR1 SGHNT and CDR2 YYREEE (reference sequence). The CDR3 reads CASSSGLAGSVGQYF. The DNA of the CDR3 is TGTGCCAGCAGCTCGGGACTAGCGGGATCTGTAGGGCAGTACTTC.

The chain's CDR3 is CASSLGLSDTQYF. The CDR3 nucleotides read TGTGCCAGCAGTTTGGGACTCTCGGATACGCAGTATTTT. This rearrangement joins TRBV6-2 or TRBV6-3 to TRBJ2-3, with D perhaps TRBD2 (6 bases). The length of the CDR3 is 13 residues. The V end lost 4 bases, the J end lost 6 bases, and 11 bases lay between the germline ends. Germline V gives CDR1 MNHEY, CDR2 SVGEGT.

This clonotype was observed many times. The V and J genes are TRBV27 and TRBJ2-2, with TRBD1 matching over 7 bases. Germline CDR1 and CDR2: MNHEY and SMNVEV (reference sequence). The CDR3 spans 13 residues. The V and J ends lost 8 bases and 5 bases, in that order; junction bases with no gene match: 5. The CDR3 coding sequence is TGTGCCAGCGGCACAGGGGTAACCGGGGAGCTGTTTTTT. It is translated as CASGTGVTGELFF.

There are a few counts of this clonotype. This chain links TRBV5-1 with TRBJ2-3, with 7 positions matching TRBD2. Per the germline V gene, CDR1 is SGHRS and CDR2 is YFSETQ. This CDR3 contains 19 residues. With 4 bases clipped from V and 6 bases from J, the junction kept 23 bases outside the gene matches. In nucleotides, the CDR3 is TGCGCCAGCAGCCTTGGATGGGCGGGAGATCGAATGGGAAGGGATACGCAGTATTTT. Translating it yields CASSLGWAGDRMGRDTQYF.

This clonotype was counted only a few times. V usage is TRBV7-8 and J usage is TRBJ2-3; 9 bases match TRBD2. The V gene end was trimmed by 0 bases and the J gene end by 2 bases; junction bases not matched to a gene: 3. Per germline, CDR1 SGHVS and CDR2 FQNEAQ. CDR3 size: 16 residues. DNA for the CDR3: TGTGCCAGCAGCTTAGCGACGGGACTAGCCACAGATACGCAGTATTTT. Protein sequence: CASSLATGLATDTQYF. The entire variable domain, with the rest obtained from reference TRBV7-8 and TRBJ2-3, is as follows: GAGVSQSPRYKVAKRGQDVALRCDPISGHVSLFWYQQALGQGPEFLTYFQNEAQLDKSGLPSDRFFAERPEGSVSTLKIQRTQQEDSAVYLCASSLATGLATDTQYFGPGTRLTVL.